This T cell receptor (beta chain) derives from a study of regulatory T cells in long-lasting Graves disease. Combining iRepertoire HTBI primers with Arm-PCR of CDR3 regions, the authors built TCR beta libraries. Via MiXCR, TCRdb re-called the multiplex PCR reads, giving one row per CDR3 protein. Among 550,000 to 650,000 distinct CDR3 sequences listed, about 15% were seen once. This clonotype was detected a few times. Time point meaning: newly diagnosed GD, antithyroid drugs for less than 3 months. PBMCs provided the RNA from which the TCR library was made. CDR1 is DFQATT, CDR2 SNEGSKA, per germline (reference sequence). V was cut by 8 bases and J by 0 bases, with 14 bases left in between. The CDR3 spans 14 residues. These data also featured in a second study, about T cells in Graves' hyperthyroidism and ophthalmopathy.

Source: peripheral blood mononuclear cells (PBMCs), taken at new diagnosis, from a patient treated with antithyroid drugs. This TCR was sampled from a man between 18 and 35 years old with Graves disease. The chain links TRBV20-1 to TRBJ2-1; D is ambiguous. The CDR3 region has the DNA TGCAGTCCTCAAAACCAGAACTCCTACAATGAGCAGTTCTTC. Translation gives CSPQNQNSYNEQFF.